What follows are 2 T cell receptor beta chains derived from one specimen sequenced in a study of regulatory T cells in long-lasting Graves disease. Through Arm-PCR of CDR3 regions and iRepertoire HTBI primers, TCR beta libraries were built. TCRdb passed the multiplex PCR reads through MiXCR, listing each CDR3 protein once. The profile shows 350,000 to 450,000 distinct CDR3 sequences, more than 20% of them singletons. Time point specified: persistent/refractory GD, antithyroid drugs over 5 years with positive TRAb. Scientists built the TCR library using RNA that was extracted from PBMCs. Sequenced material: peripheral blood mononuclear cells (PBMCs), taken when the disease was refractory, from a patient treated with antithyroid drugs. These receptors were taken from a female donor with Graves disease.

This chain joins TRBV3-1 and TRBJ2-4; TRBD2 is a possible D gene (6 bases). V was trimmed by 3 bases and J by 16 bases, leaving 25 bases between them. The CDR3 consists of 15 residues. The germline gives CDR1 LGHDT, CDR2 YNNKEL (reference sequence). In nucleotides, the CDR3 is TGTGCCAGCAGCCATGGTCAGGGAGGAGGGCCTTATCGTTACTTC. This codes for CASSHGQGGGPYRYF.

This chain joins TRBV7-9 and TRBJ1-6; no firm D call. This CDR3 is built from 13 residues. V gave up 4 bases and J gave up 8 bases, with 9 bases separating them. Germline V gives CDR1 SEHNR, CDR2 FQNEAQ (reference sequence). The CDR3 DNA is TGTGCCAGCAGCTCTTCTGGGGATTCACCCCTCCACTTT. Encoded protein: CASSSSGDSPLHF. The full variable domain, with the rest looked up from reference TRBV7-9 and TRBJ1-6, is DTGVSQNPRHKITKRGQNVTFRCDPISEHNRLYWYRQTLGQGPEFLTYFQNEAQLEKSRLLSDRFSAERPKGSFSTLEIQRTEQGDSAMYLCASSSSGDSPLHFGNGTRLTVT.